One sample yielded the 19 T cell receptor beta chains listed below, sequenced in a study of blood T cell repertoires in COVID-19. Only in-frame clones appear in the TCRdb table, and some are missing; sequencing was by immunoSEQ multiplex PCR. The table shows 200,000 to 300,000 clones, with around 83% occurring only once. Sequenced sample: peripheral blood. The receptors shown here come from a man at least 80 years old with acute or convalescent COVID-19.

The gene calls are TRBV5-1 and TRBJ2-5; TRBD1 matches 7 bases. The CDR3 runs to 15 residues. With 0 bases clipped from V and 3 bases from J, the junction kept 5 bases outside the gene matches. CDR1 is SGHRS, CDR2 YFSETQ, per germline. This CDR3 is CASSLAQGVKETQYF. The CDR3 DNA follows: TGCGCCAGCAGCTTGGCCCAGGGGGTTAAAGAGACCCAGTACTTC.

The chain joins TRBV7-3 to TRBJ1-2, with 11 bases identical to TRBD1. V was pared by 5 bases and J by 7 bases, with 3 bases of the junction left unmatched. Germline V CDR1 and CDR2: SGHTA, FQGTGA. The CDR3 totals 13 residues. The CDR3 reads CASSRDRGSGYTF. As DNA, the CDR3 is TGTGCCAGCAGCCGGGACAGGGGGTCTGGCTACACCTTC. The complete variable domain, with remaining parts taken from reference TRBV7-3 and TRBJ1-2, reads GAGVSQTPSNKVTEKGKYVELRCDPISGHTALYWYRQSLGQGPEFLIYFQGTGAADDSGLPNDRFFAVRPEGSVSTLKIQRTERGDSAVYLCASSRDRGSGYTFGSGTRLTVV.

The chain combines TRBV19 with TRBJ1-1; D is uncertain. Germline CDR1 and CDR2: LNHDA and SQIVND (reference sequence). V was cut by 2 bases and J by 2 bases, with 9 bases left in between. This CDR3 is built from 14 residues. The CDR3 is CASSIRRRNTEAFF. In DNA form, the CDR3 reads TGTGCCAGTAGTATAAGGCGGCGTAACACTGAAGCTTTCTTT.

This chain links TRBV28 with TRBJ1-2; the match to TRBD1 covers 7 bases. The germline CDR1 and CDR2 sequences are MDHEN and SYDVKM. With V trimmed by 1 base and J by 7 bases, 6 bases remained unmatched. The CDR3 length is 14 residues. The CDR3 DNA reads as TGTGCCAGCAGTTTATCCGACAGGGCGGGTGGCTACACCTTC. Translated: CASSLSDRAGGYTF.

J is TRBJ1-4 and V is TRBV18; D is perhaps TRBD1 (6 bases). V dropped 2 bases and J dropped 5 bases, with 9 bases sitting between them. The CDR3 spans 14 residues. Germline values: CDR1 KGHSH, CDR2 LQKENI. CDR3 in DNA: TGTGCCAGCTCACCAACAGGGACGAATGAAAAACTGTTTTTT. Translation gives CASSPTGTNEKLFF.

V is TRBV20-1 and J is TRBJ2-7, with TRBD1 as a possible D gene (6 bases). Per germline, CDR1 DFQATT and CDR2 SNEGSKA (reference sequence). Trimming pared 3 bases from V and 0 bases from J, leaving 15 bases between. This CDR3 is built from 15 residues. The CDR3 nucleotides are TGCAGTGCTAGTAGACGGGACAAAACCTCCTACGAGCAGTACTTC. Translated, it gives CSASRRDKTSYEQYF.

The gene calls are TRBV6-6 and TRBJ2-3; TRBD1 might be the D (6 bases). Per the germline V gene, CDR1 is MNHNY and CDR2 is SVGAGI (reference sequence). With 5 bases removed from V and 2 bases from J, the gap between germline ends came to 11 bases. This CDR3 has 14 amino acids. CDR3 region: CASSLRTVTDTQYF. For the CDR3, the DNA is TGTGCCAGCAGTCTAAGGACAGTCACAGATACGCAGTATTTT.

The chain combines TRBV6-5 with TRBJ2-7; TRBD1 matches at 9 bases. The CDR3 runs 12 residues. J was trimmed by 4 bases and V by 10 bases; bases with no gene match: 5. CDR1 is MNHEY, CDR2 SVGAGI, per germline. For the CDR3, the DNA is TGTGCCACCGCGGGACAGGGTTACGAGCAGTACTTC. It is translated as CATAGQGYEQYF.

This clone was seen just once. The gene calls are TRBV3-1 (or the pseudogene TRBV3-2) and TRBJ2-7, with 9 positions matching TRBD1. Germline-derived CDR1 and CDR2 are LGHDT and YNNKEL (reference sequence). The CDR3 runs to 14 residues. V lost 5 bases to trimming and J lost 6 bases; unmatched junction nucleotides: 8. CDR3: CASSNPGQGTEQYF. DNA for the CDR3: TGTGCCAGCAGCAACCCGGGACAGGGAACCGAGCAGTACTTC.

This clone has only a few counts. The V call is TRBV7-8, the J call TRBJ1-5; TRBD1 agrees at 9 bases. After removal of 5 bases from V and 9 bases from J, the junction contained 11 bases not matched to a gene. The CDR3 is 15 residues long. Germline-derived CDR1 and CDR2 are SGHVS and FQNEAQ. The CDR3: CASSPGWDRDRPQHF. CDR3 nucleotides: TGTGCCAGCAGCCCGGGCTGGGACAGGGATCGGCCCCAGCATTTT.

The chain's CDR3 is CASSLARDYGYTF. The CDR3 DNA sequence: TGTGCCAGCAGCTTAGCGCGGGACTATGGCTACACCTTC. This sequence joins TRBV7-9 and TRBJ1-2, with unresolved D. The CDR3 is 13 amino acids. Trimming pared 0 bases from V and 3 bases from J, leaving 5 bases between. The germline CDR1 and CDR2 sequences are SEHNR and FQNEAQ (reference sequence). The full variable domain, its missing parts supplied by reference TRBV7-9 and TRBJ1-2, is DTGVSQNPRHKITKRGQNVTFRCDPISEHNRLYWYRQTLGQGPEFLTYFQNEAQLEKSRLLSDRFSAERPKGSFSTLEIQRTEQGDSAMYLCASSLARDYGYTFGSGTRLTVV.

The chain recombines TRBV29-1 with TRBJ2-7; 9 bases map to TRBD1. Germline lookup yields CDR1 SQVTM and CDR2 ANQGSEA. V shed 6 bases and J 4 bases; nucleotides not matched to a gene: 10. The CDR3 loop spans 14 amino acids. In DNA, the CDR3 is TGCAGCGTGGAACACGGGACAGGGTCGTACGAGCAGTACTTC. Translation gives CSVEHGTGSYEQYF.

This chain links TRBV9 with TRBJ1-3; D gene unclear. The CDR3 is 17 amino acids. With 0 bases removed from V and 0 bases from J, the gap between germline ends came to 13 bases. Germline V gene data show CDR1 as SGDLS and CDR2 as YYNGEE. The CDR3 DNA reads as TGTGCCAGCAGCGTAGGGTCCTCCAGTCTCTCTGGAAACACCATATATTTT. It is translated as CASSVGSSSLSGNTIYF.

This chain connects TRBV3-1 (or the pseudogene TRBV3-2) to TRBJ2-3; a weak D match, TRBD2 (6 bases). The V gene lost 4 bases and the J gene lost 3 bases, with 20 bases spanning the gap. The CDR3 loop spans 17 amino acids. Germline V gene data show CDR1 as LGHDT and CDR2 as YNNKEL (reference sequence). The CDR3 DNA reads TGTGCCAGCAGCCGTAGGGAGATGTTCGGGGGTACAGATACGCAGTATTTT. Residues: CASSRREMFGGTDTQYF.

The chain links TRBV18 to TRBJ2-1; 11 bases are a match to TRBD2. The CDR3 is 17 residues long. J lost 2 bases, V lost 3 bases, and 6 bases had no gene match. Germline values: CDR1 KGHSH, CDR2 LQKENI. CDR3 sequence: CASSPARLAGTYNEQFF. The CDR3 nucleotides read TGTGCCAGCTCACCCGCAAGACTAGCGGGAACCTACAATGAGCAGTTCTTC.

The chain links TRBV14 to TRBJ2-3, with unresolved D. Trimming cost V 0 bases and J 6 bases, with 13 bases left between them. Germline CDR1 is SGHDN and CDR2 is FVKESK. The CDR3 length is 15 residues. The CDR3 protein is CASSQDLSLRDTQYF. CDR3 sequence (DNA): TGTGCCAGCAGCCAAGATCTGAGCCTTCGTGATACGCAGTATTTT.

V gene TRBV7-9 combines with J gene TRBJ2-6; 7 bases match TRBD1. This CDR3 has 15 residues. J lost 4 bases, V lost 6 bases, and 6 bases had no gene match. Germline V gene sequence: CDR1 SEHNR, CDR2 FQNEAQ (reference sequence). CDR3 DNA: TGTGCCAGCAGTCACAGGGGTACGGGGGCCAACGTCCTGACTTTC. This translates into CASSHRGTGANVLTF.

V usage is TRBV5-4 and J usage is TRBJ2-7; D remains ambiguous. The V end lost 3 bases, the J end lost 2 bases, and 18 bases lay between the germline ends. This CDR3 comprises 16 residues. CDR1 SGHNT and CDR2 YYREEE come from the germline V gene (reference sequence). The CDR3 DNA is TGTGCCAGCAGCTCAAACGTCGGTGTCAGCGCCTACGAGCAGTACTTC. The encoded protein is CASSSNVGVSAYEQYF.

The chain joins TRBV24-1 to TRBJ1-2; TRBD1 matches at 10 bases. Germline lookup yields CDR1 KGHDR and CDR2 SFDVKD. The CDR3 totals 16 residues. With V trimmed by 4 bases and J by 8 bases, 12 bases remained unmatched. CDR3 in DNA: TGTGCCACCAGTGACCCAACCGGGACAGGGGAAACGGGCTACACCTTC. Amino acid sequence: CATSDPTGTGETGYTF.